The rows below give T cell receptor beta chains drawn from one sample of a study of blood T cell repertoires in COVID-19. Assay: immunoSEQ multiplex PCR; the TCRdb copy retains only in-frame clones and omits some. This sample yields under 300,000 clones, of which roughly 88% are seen a single time; 1.9% belongs to the top ten. What was sequenced was PBMCs or T cells enriched from blood (not recorded which). The origin of the receptors is a woman between 45 and 65 years old who had recovered from COVID-19. CDR3s include the opening cysteine and the closing phenylalanine or tryptophan. A D gene is named only where the DNA matches it firmly. Only some rows state a clone size, as once, few, many or a class for expanded clones.

V gene	J gene	D gene	clone size	CDR3 DNA	CDR3 protein
TRBV5-1	TRBJ1-2	TRBD1	few	TGCGCCAGCAGCTTGGGGACAGGGGGCTATGGCTACACCTTC	CASSLGTGGYGYTF
TRBV12-2	TRBJ1-1	-	-	TGTGCAAGTCGCTACTACCGCGACAGGGCTCAGGGAACTGAAGCTTTCTTT	CASRYYRDRAQGTEAFF
TRBV27	TRBJ2-7	-	once	TGTGCCAGCAGGACCGGGACACTGCAGTACTTC	CASRTGTLQYF
TRBV3-1/TRBV3-2	TRBJ1-6	TRBD1	once	TGTGCCAGCAGGCAGACAGGGTTTACTTCACCCCTCCACTTT	CASRQTGFTSPLHF
TRBV2	TRBJ1-2	-	-	TGTGCCAGCAGTGAATTTAGCGGGCAGAGAGGCTACACCTTC	CASSEFSGQRGYTF
TRBV11-1	TRBJ2-7	-	-	TGTGCCAGCAGCAGTAATCTAGGAGGCGAGCAGTACTTC	CASSSNLGGEQYF
TRBV5-1	TRBJ1-1	TRBD1	few	TGCGCCAGCAGCCTAGGACAGGGTGGGGGGAACACTGAAGCTTTCTTT	CASSLGQGGGNTEAFF
TRBV5-6	TRBJ2-2	TRBD2	-	TGTGCCAGCAGCTTGGCCTGGGCTAGCGGGAGGACCGGGGAGCTGTTTTTT	CASSLAWASGRTGELFF
TRBV7-6	TRBJ2-2	TRBD2	-	TGTGCCAGCAGCCGCCTGGGCGGGGGGCCCTATACTAACACCGGGGAGCTGTTTTTT	CASSRLGGGPYTNTGELFF
TRBV6-5	TRBJ2-7	TRBD1	once	TGTGCCAGCAGTTCCCTCCCTGGACAGGCCGAGGAGCAGTACTTC	CASSSLPGQAEEQYF
TRBV7-9	TRBJ1-6	TRBD1	-	TGTGCCAGCAGCCTTACACACAGGGGGCGTAATTCACCCCTCCACTTT	CASSLTHRGRNSPLHF
TRBV28	TRBJ1-5	-	-	TGTGCCAGCAGTTGGGGAGATCAGCCCCAGCATTTT	CASSWGDQPQHF
TRBV2	TRBJ1-5	TRBD1	-	TGTGCCAGCAGTATGGACAGGGGCAATCAGCCCCAGCATTTT	CASSMDRGNQPQHF
TRBV11-2	TRBJ1-1	TRBD1	-	TGTGCCAGCAGTGCGACCGGGACAGTAGAAGAAGCTTTCTTT	CASSATGTVEEAFF
TRBV29-1	TRBJ2-3	-	-	TGCAGCGTTAGCCCGACACTAGTCACAGATACGCAGTATTTT	CSVSPTLVTDTQYF
TRBV29-1	TRBJ1-5	-	few	TGCAGCCTAGCGGCGGGAACAACGAATAGCAATCAGCCCCAGCATTTT	CSLAAGTTNSNQPQHF
TRBV7-7	TRBJ1-3	TRBD1	few	TGTGCTAGCAGCTTAGGAACAGGGGGCTCTGGAAACACCATATATTTT	CASSLGTGGSGNTIYF
TRBV19	TRBJ1-5	TRBD1	few	TGTGCCAGTAGTGCGGGACAGGGGGCTGGTCAGCCCCAGCATTTT	CASSAGQGAGQPQHF
TRBV7-9	TRBJ1-1	TRBD1	few	TGTGCCAGCAGCCCGATCGGACAGGGAGAGACTGAAGCTTTCTTT	CASSPIGQGETEAFF
TRBV7-9	TRBJ2-7	TRBD2	-	TGTGCCAGCAGCAGTAGCCGCGGCGGGAGAGTTTTTTACGAGCAGTACTTC	CASSSSRGGRVFYEQYF
TRBV5-1	TRBJ1-2	-	-	TGCGCCAGCAGCTTGGGCAGGGAAGAGGATTATGGCTACACCTTC	CASSLGREEDYGYTF
TRBV6-1	TRBJ1-5	-	-	TGTGCCAGCAGTGAACTGGATTGGTACAGGTCTAATCAGCCCCAGCATTTT	CASSELDWYRSNQPQHF